A single sample gave rise to the 25 T cell receptor beta chains below, sequenced in a study of diagnostic markers for celiac disease. TCRdb re-called the reads; every CDR3 protein appears as one record, without DNA. This listing includes fewer than 2,000 distinct CDR3 sequences. The sequenced sample consisted of either unsorted cells or a sorted T cell fraction (not recorded which). The receptors were sampled from a human donor. This table probably holds off-target reads from a library built for another chain.

Considering frequency, this clonotype is medium-sized. CDR3 region: CATSRVLGHPYPRAAYNEQFF. The rearrangement links TRBV15 to TRBJ2-1; there is no DNA to check the TCRdb D call of TRBD1. Germline CDR1 is LNHNV and CDR2 is YYDKDF (reference sequence). The CDR3 has 21 amino acids.

Judged by frequency, this clonotype is large. The CDR3 sequence is CASDPLDGLGVGYTF. This rearrangement joins TRBV7-2 to TRBJ1-2; TCRdb outputs TRBD1, but without DNA this stays unchecked. The V gene's germline CDR1 is SGHTA and CDR2 FQGNSA. CDR3 length: 15 residues.

V and J are TRBV7-2 and TRBJ2-7; TCRdb designates TRBD1, a call that cannot be tested without DNA. The CDR3 spans 15 residues. Germline values: CDR1 SGHTA, CDR2 FQGNSA. The chain's CDR3 is CASSIRVGGNHEQYF.

Frequency places this clonotype as medium-sized (0.01 to 0.1%). The rearrangement joins TRBV6-5 to TRBJ2-1; TCRdb's assignment of TRBD2 cannot be checked, as there is no DNA. CDR3 size: 16 residues. Per germline, CDR1 MNHEY and CDR2 SVGAGI. CDR3 residues: CASSYISTSGPNEQFF.

This CDR3 reads CASVGAGALNQPQHF. The chain recombines TRBV6-2 or TRBV6-3 with TRBJ1-5. The CDR3 totals 15 residues. Germline V gene sequence: CDR1 MNHEY, CDR2 SVGEGT.

The chain employs TRBV6-2 or TRBV6-3 and TRBJ2-1; as DNA is missing, the TRBD2 call by TCRdb cannot be tested. Germline values: CDR1 MNHEY, CDR2 SVGEGT. This CDR3 spans 14 amino acids. The CDR3 protein is CASSYQGLYNEQFF.

This clonotype is labeled large (0.1 to 1%) based on frequency. The chain couples TRBV30 to TRBJ1-2. CDR3 size: 13 residues. Germline CDR1 GTSNPN, CDR2 SVGIG (reference sequence). CDR3 residues: CAWSVGTDGRYTF.

The V and J genes are TRBV7-8 and TRBJ2-7. Germline CDR1 SGHVS, CDR2 FQNEAQ. CDR3 length: 14 amino acids. The CDR3 sequence is CASSLGGESYEQYF. The variable domain in full, completed from reference TRBV7-8 and TRBJ2-7, reads GAGVSQSPRYKVAKRGQDVALRCDPISGHVSLFWYQQALGQGPEFLTYFQNEAQLDKSGLPSDRFFAERPEGSVSTLKIQRTQQEDSAVYLCASSLGGESYEQYFGPGTRLTVT.

The chain carries TRBV6-5 and TRBJ2-1; the TCRdb call, TRBD1, lacks DNA for checking. The CDR3 sequence is 15 residues long. Germline loops: CDR1 MNHEY, CDR2 SVGAGI. This CDR3 reads CASSLRGSSYNEQFF.

The chain links TRBV20-1 to TRBJ1-1; TCRdb's D gene call, TRBD1, goes unchecked for lack of DNA. Germline CDR1 and CDR2: DFQATT and SNEGSKA (reference sequence). The CDR3 covers 15 residues. CDR3 sequence: CSARDQGIRTSEAFF.

The chain is built from TRBV6-2 or TRBV6-3 and TRBJ1-2; the D call of TRBD1 rests on TCRdb alone, since no DNA is present to check it. This CDR3 comprises 20 residues. CDR1 and CDR2 from the germline V gene are MNHEY and SVGEGT. This CDR3 reads CASSYSLTLVEGMESWGYTF.

Considering frequency, this clonotype is medium-sized. The chain is built from TRBV18 and TRBJ2-3. This CDR3 region has 14 residues. The germline V gene encodes CDR1 KGHSH and CDR2 LQKENI. This CDR3 reads CASSPQGSTDTQYF.

This clonotype shows up as large (0.1 to 1%) by frequency. The V call is TRBV7-7, the J call TRBJ2-1; no DNA is available, so the TRBD1 call from TCRdb remains unchecked. Germline values: CDR1 SSHAT, CDR2 FNYEAQ (reference sequence). CDR3 size: 15 residues. The CDR3 sequence is CASSLGGGSYNEQFF.

The chain joins TRBV6-2 or TRBV6-3 to TRBJ2-1; TCRdb designates TRBD2, a call that cannot be tested without DNA. The CDR3 runs 15 residues. From germline, CDR1 is MNHEY and CDR2 SVGEGT. CDR3: CASSRTSGRSNEQFF.

The gene calls are TRBV9 and TRBJ2-3; TCRdb returns TRBD2, unconfirmable since there is no DNA. CDR3 size: 12 residues. Germline values: CDR1 SGDLS, CDR2 YYNGEE. CDR3 amino acids: CASSSVRDTQYF.

This chain joins TRBV7-3 and TRBJ2-3; without DNA, the TCRdb call of TRBD1 cannot be checked. Germline V gene sequence: CDR1 SGHTA, CDR2 FQGTGA. This CDR3 spans 14 amino acids. The CDR3 region is CASSSGQGQGSQYF.

The V gene is TRBV6-2 or TRBV6-3, the J gene TRBJ1-5; TCRdb gives TRBD1 as the D gene, but with no DNA this cannot be confirmed. The V gene's germline CDR1 is MNHEY and CDR2 SVGEGT. The CDR3 runs to 17 residues. CDR3 region: CASSSFRADRENQPQHF.

The rearrangement uses TRBV5-1 and TRBJ2-2; TCRdb indicates TRBD1, and absent DNA this call remains unverified. CDR1 SGHRS and CDR2 YFSETQ come from the germline V gene. The length of the CDR3 is 14 residues. The CDR3 sequence: CASSPGSNTGELFF.

V gene TRBV18 combines with J gene TRBJ1-1; checking the TCRdb D call of TRBD1 is not possible without DNA. The CDR3 sequence is 17 residues long. Germline loops: CDR1 KGHSH, CDR2 LQKENI. The CDR3 here is CASSRGQGAGLDTEAFF. Full variable domain (outside the CDR3, taken from reference TRBV18 and TRBJ1-1): NAGVMQNPRHLVRRRGQEARLRCSPMKGHSHVYWYRQLPEEGLKFMVYLQKENIIDESGMPKERFSAEFPKEGPSILRIQQVVRGDSAAYFCASSRGQGAGLDTEAFFGQGTRLTVV.

Frequency places this clonotype as medium-sized. The CDR3 here is CSAPPTSGQETQYF. This chain uses TRBV20-1 with TRBJ2-5; without DNA, the TCRdb call of TRBD2 cannot be checked. This CDR3 spans 14 amino acids. The germline V gene encodes CDR1 DFQATT and CDR2 SNEGSKA (reference sequence).

The chain joins TRBV5-1 to TRBJ2-2; no DNA is available, so the TRBD2 call from TCRdb remains unchecked. Germline assignment: CDR1 SGHRS and CDR2 YFSETQ. This CDR3 spans 16 amino acids. The CDR3 protein is CASSQPERGSTGELFF.

J is TRBJ2-1 and V is TRBV7-6; TCRdb calls TRBD2, which cannot be checked without DNA. The germline CDR1 and CDR2 sequences are SGHVS and FNYEAQ. The CDR3 runs 15 residues. The CDR3 here is CASSSTTSSYNEQFF.

The V call is TRBV9, the J call TRBJ1-4; as DNA is missing, the TRBD1 call by TCRdb cannot be tested. Germline V lookup: CDR1 SGDLS, CDR2 YYNGEE. CDR3 length: 16 amino acids. CDR3 region: CASSRDRGIANEKLFF.

V usage is TRBV19 and J usage is TRBJ2-6; with no DNA, the TCRdb D assignment of TRBD1 cannot be verified. CDR1 is LNHDA, CDR2 SQIVND, per germline (reference sequence). This CDR3 spans 15 amino acids. The CDR3 region is CARSVLKGGANVLTF.

The gene calls are TRBV2 and TRBJ2-5; no DNA is available, so the TRBD2 call from TCRdb remains unchecked. Germline CDR1 is SNHLY and CDR2 is FYNNEI. The CDR3 length is 14 residues. The CDR3 protein is CASSANGGEETQYF.